Reported below is one T cell receptor beta chain. The antigen is unknown. Profiled with immunoSEQ multiplex PCR; TCRdb holds only in-frame clones, not every one. The data hold approximately 18,000 clones, with approximately 79% observed a single time. Trimming at V came to 7 bases and at J to 7 bases, leaving 8 bases not matched to a gene. The CDR3 spans 13 residues. In germline, CDR1 is SNHLY, CDR2 FYNNEI. This sample was taken from a study of regulatory dendritic cells for organ transplantation. Study observations and caveats: Considerable individual heterogeneity was seen in alloreactive memory CD8+ T cells.

Sorted subsets were CFSE-labeled and cultured four to five days with allogeneic dendritic cells. The TCR comes from a human donor in good health. The sequencing input was memory CD4+ T cells from blood cultured with regulatory dendritic cells. Subset meaning: CD45RO+ memory T cells. This chain connects TRBV2 to TRBJ1-2; 8 bases line up with TRBD1. CDR3 DNA: TGTGCCAGCACCCCTGACAGGGGTAGTGGCTACACCTTC. Translation gives CASTPDRGSGYTF.